This is a list of T cell receptor beta chains from one sample in a study of T cells in narcolepsy. Generated by immunoSEQ multiplex PCR, the TCRdb table keeps only in-frame clones and is missing some. Of 30,000 to 40,000 clones in the sample, 80% to 85% are singletons; the top ten hold around 2.7%. The sequenced sample was CD45RA- memory CD4+ T cells from PBMCs. All receptors come from a human donor with narcolepsy. Both conserved end residues are part of each CDR3. The D gene is left open where the match is weak. Clone size is not always given. Where it is, it says once, few, many or a class for expanded clones.

NA,16,TRBJ2-3,TRBV10-2,TRBD2,CASSPGLAGGTDTQYF,TGCGCCAGCTCACCGGGACTAGCGGGGGGAACAGATACGCAGTATTTT
few,18,TRBJ2-7,TRBV4-1,TRBD1,CASSQLRTGTAAPYEQYF,TGCGCCAGCAGCCAATTAAGGACAGGGACAGCGGCCCCCTACGAGCAGTACTTC
NA,12,TRBJ2-3,TRBV10-3,NA,CAISDVPDTQYF,TGTGCCATCAGTGACGTACCAGATACGCAGTATTTT
few,14,TRBJ2-7,TRBV10-3,TRBD1,CAISATGGVYEQYF,TGTGCCATCAGTGCCACAGGGGGAGTGTACGAGCAGTACTTC
NA,16,TRBJ1-1,TRBV5-1,NA,CASSITGSEGYTEAFF,TGCGCCAGCAGCATAACCGGTTCCGAGGGATACACTGAAGCTTTCTTT
NA,14,TRBJ2-2,TRBV14,NA,CASSQLEWGGELFF,TGTGCCAGCAGCCAATTGGAGTGGGGCGGGGAGCTGTTTTTT
NA,14,TRBJ1-6,TRBV7-2,TRBD1,CASSLDRGNSPLHF,TGTGCCAGCAGCTTAGACAGGGGTAATTCACCCCTCCACTTT
NA,14,TRBJ1-3,TRBV6-1,NA,CASSASSSGNTIYF,TGTGCCAGCAGTGCATCGAGCTCTGGAAACACCATATATTTT
once,12,TRBJ1-1,TRBV30,NA,CAWSVFGRGTFF,NA
NA,12,TRBJ2-7,TRBV10-3,NA,CAVAGGVYEQYF,TGTGCCGTTGCGGGTGGGGTCTACGAGCAGTACTTC
few,14,TRBJ1-3,TRBV10-1,NA,CASSPGTSGNTIYF,TGCGCCAGCAGCCCCGGGACCTCAGGAAACACCATATATTTT
few,13,TRBJ2-1,TRBV18,NA,CASSPVLVDEQFF,TGTGCCAGCTCCCCCGTGCTAGTGGATGAGCAGTTCTTC
NA,17,TRBJ2-7,TRBV30,TRBD2,CAWRMGLAGNPPYEQYF,TGTGCCTGGAGGATGGGACTAGCGGGTAATCCCCCCTACGAGCAGTACTTC
NA,14,TRBJ1-4,TRBV9,NA,CASSVGQMNEKLFF,TGTGCCAGCAGCGTCGGGCAGATGAATGAAAAACTGTTTTTT
NA,16,TRBJ2-6,TRBV11-2,NA,CASSPRAISGANVLTF,TGTGCCAGCAGCCCTAGAGCTATCTCTGGGGCCAACGTCCTGACTTTC
NA,13,TRBJ1-4,TRBV29-1,NA,CSVEEVKGEKLFF,TGCAGCGTTGAAGAAGTAAAGGGGGAAAAACTGTTTTTT
NA,13,TRBJ2-7,TRBV27,NA,CASRPRDSVEQYF,TGTGCCAGCAGGCCCAGAGACTCGGTCGAGCAGTACTTC
NA,14,TRBJ2-2,TRBV10-1,TRBD1,CASSRTGNTGELFF,TGCGCCAGCAGTCGGACAGGGAACACCGGGGAGCTGTTTTTT
few,16,TRBJ2-1,TRBV5-4,TRBD2,CASSKGSGVALNEQFF,TGTGCCAGCAGCAAGGGAAGCGGGGTGGCGCTCAATGAGCAGTTCTTC
NA,12,TRBJ2-1,TRBV5-4,NA,CASSLESNEQFF,TGTGCCAGCAGCTTGGAAAGCAATGAGCAGTTCTTC
NA,16,TRBJ2-3,TRBV10-3,NA,CAISNLSGPRTDTQYF,TGTGCCATCAGTAATCTTAGCGGTCCGCGCACAGATACGCAGTATTTT
NA,11,TRBJ1-1,TRBV12-5,NA,CASARNTEAFF,TGTGCTAGTGCCAGGAACACTGAAGCTTTCTTT
NA,15,TRBJ1-2,TRBV5-6,TRBD1,CASSSRGQGALGYTF,TGTGCCAGCAGCAGCCGGGGGCAGGGGGCGCTTGGCTACACCTTC
NA,14,TRBJ2-3,TRBV5-1,NA,CASSLGLAADTQYF,TGCGCCAGCAGCTTGGGGCTAGCAGCAGATACGCAGTATTTT
once,14,TRBJ2-7,TRBV7-9,NA,CASSLVLETSEQYF,TGTGCCAGCAGCTTAGTTCTGGAGACCTCCGAGCAGTACTTC
NA,13,TRBJ1-1,TRBV12-5,NA,CASGRQANTEAFF,TGTGCTAGTGGCAGACAGGCGAACACTGAAGCTTTCTTT
NA,14,TRBJ2-3,TRBV28,TRBD1,CASRMTGGTDTQYF,TGTGCCAGCAGGATGACAGGGGGGACAGATACGCAGTATTTT
NA,12,TRBJ1-1,TRBV29-1,NA,CSAWTQNTEAFF,TGCAGCGCCTGGACGCAGAACACTGAAGCTTTCTTT
NA,12,TRBJ1-1,TRBV7-7,NA,CASSPGAGEAFF,TGTGCCAGCAGCCCAGGGGCAGGGGAAGCTTTCTTT
NA,15,TRBJ1-1,TRBV7-2,NA,CASSLGRGGNTEAFF,TGTGCCAGCAGCTTAGGGCGTGGCGGAAACACTGAAGCTTTCTTT
NA,12,TRBJ1-2,TRBV29-1,TRBD1,CSVTGTGSVYTF,TGCAGCGTGACCGGGACAGGGTCTGTCTACACCTTC
NA,14,TRBJ2-1,TRBV7-3,NA,CASSLMAADNEQFF,TGTGCCAGCAGCTTAATGGCAGCCGACAATGAGCAGTTCTTC
NA,15,TRBJ2-5,TRBV28,NA,CASIRGRMYQETQYF,TGTGCCAGCATCCGGGGGCGGATGTACCAAGAGACCCAGTACTTC
NA,14,TRBJ2-3,TRBV7-7,NA,CASSLGPSPDTQYF,TGTGCTAGCAGCTTAGGTCCCAGTCCAGATACGCAGTATTTT
NA,14,TRBJ2-7,TRBV5-6,TRBD1,CASSLLGTGDEQYF,TGTGCCAGCAGCTTGTTAGGGACAGGGGACGAGCAGTACTTC
NA,16,TRBJ1-3,TRBV5-1,NA,CASSPSGQSSGNTIYF,TGCGCCAGCAGCCCCTCGGGACAAAGCTCTGGAAACACCATATATTTT
NA,12,TRBJ1-3,TRBV6-6,TRBD1,CASRTGVNTIYF,TGTGCCAGCAGGACAGGGGTAAACACCATATATTTT
NA,12,TRBJ1-1,TRBV2,TRBD1,CASSAGDRAAFF,TGTGCCAGCAGCGCTGGGGACAGGGCAGCTTTCTTT
NA,14,TRBJ1-1,TRBV6-6,NA,CASSDPQQNTEAFF,TGTGCCAGCAGTGACCCTCAGCAGAACACTGAAGCTTTCTTT
NA,12,TRBJ2-2,TRBV7-7,NA,CASSPDTGELFF,TGTGCTAGCAGCCCGGACACCGGGGAGCTGTTTTTT
few,16,TRBJ2-3,TRBV6-6,NA,CASSYPLGGQEDTQYF,TGTGCCAGCAGTTACCCGTTGGGGGGGCAGGAAGATACGCAGTATTTT
NA,14,TRBJ2-7,TRBV6-5,NA,CASSSGDSRRGQYF,TGTGCCAGCAGTTCCGGGGACTCCCGTAGGGGGCAGTACTTC
NA,16,TRBJ2-3,TRBV7-2,TRBD2,CASSLAGGGSTDTQYF,TGTGCCAGCAGCTTAGCGGGCGGGGGGAGCACAGATACGCAGTATTTT
NA,13,TRBJ2-7,TRBV19,TRBD2,CASAMGGIDEQYF,TGTGCCAGTGCCATGGGGGGGATCGACGAGCAGTACTTC
NA,14,TRBJ2-2,TRBV9,NA,CASSADLIAGELFF,TGTGCCAGCAGCGCCGACTTGATAGCCGGGGAGCTGTTTTTT
NA,14,TRBJ1-3,TRBV9,NA,CASSADSSGNTIYF,TGTGCCAGCAGCGCGGACAGCTCTGGAAACACCATATATTTT
NA,16,TRBJ1-3,TRBV4-3,NA,CASSQAIHDLGNTIYF,TGCGCCAGCAGCCAAGCAATCCACGACTTAGGAAACACCATATATTTT
NA,14,TRBJ2-1,TRBV27,NA,CASSFHREQGEQFF,TGTGCCAGCAGTTTCCACCGGGAGCAAGGGGAGCAGTTCTTC
NA,14,TRBJ1-2,TRBV4-1,NA,CASSQGGTPAGYTF,TGCGCCAGCAGCCAAGGAGGTACGCCGGCTGGCTACACCTTC
NA,15,TRBJ2-7,TRBV9,TRBD2,CASSVGPSGGYEQYF,TGTGCCAGCAGCGTAGGGCCTAGCGGGGGCTACGAGCAGTACTTC
NA,12,TRBJ1-1,TRBV5-6,NA,CASSLANGGPVF,TGTGCCAGCAGCTTGGCCAACGGGGGGCCGGTCTTT
NA,15,TRBJ2-2,TRBV18,TRBD2,CASSPRAGDTGELFF,TGTGCCAGCTCACCAAGAGCGGGGGATACCGGGGAGCTGTTTTTT